This record looks at one T cell receptor (beta chain) sequence and its context. The source of the sample is a study of cytotoxic CD8 clonotypes in ibrutinib-treated CLL. V shed 0 bases and J shed 3 bases, with 8 bases lying between them. The CDR3 runs 15 residues. Germline V gives CDR1 LGHNA, CDR2 YNFKEQ. TCRdb keeps only in-frame clones here, not all; method: immunoSEQ multiplex PCR. Of tens of thousands of clones listed, 90% were seen once; the top ten hold approximately 3%. Here the sequenced sample was PBMCs, taken after 12 months of ibrutinib treatment. This sequence originates from a human donor with chronic lymphocytic leukemia. The V and J genes are TRBV4-2 and TRBJ2-2, with D unresolved. This CDR3 is CASSQERAHTGELFF. DNA for the CDR3: TGTGCCAGCAGCCAAGAACGGGCCCACACCGGGGAGCTGTTTTTT.